The 28 T cell receptor beta chains reported below all come from one sample, sequenced in a study of T cell repertoires in cytomegalovirus infection. TCRdb passed the reads through MiXCR, listing each CDR3 protein once. The sample includes about 330,000 distinct CDR3 sequences, 9% to 9.5% seen only once; the top ten take about 4.5%. The sequenced sample was PBMCs. Every receptor here comes from a human donor in good health (CMV status not recorded). Some clones in this sample may be carry-over from other donors' samples.

Many counts were recorded for this clonotype. V gene TRBV7-3 combines with J gene TRBJ2-3, with 10 bases identical to TRBD2. The CDR3 covers 15 residues. Trimming cost V 5 bases and J 4 bases; bases outside gene matches: 6. Germline CDR1 SGHTA, CDR2 FQGTGA. The CDR3 sequence: CASSPTSGIADTQYF. Written as DNA, the CDR3 is TGTGCCAGCAGCCCCACTAGCGGGATAGCAGATACGCAGTATTTT.

This clonotype was counted at least ten times. The J gene is TRBJ2-3, the V gene TRBV7-8; 8 bases fit TRBD2. J lost 5 bases, V lost 1 base, and 5 bases had no gene match. CDR3 size: 15 residues. From germline, CDR1 is SGHVS and CDR2 FQNEAQ. The CDR3, as DNA: TGTGCCAGCAGCTTAGACGGGGGGGCATTAGATACGCAGTATTTT. It encodes CASSLDGGALDTQYF.

Ten or more counts support this clonotype. The J gene is TRBJ2-7, the V gene TRBV7-8, with D possibly being TRBD1 (5 bases). The V gene lost 1 base and the J gene lost 5 bases, with 9 bases spanning the gap. This CDR3 has 13 residues. Germline-derived CDR1 and CDR2 are SGHVS and FQNEAQ. The chain's CDR3 is CASSLEQAHEQYF. DNA for the CDR3: TGTGCCAGCAGCTTAGAACAGGCCCACGAGCAGTACTTC.

The genes are TRBV7-2 and TRBJ2-2; perhaps TRBD1 as D (5 bases). There are 16 residues in the CDR3. Trimming shortened V by 2 bases and J by 5 bases, and 15 bases separated the two germline ends. The V gene's germline CDR1 is SGHTA and CDR2 FQGNSA. This CDR3 reads CASSLRQIRTTGELFF. The CDR3 bases are TGTGCCAGCAGCTTACGACAGATCCGAACAACCGGGGAGCTGTTTTTT.

At least ten counts were recorded for this clonotype. The V and J genes are TRBV7-2 and TRBJ2-4; the match to TRBD2 covers 8 bases. The junction had 8 bases not matched to a gene; V was cut back by 1 base and J by 6 bases. The germline V gene encodes CDR1 SGHTA and CDR2 FQGNSA. There are 16 residues in the CDR3. This chain's CDR3 is CASSLGVRLAGNIQYF. Written as DNA, the CDR3 is TGTGCCAGCAGCTTAGGGGTCAGGCTAGCGGGAAACATTCAGTACTTC.

The sample holds a few counts of this clonotype. The chain uses TRBV2 and TRBJ2-7, with 7 bases aligning to TRBD1. J was trimmed by 7 bases and V by 6 bases; bases with no gene match: 12. This CDR3 contains 14 residues. From germline, CDR1 is SNHLY and CDR2 FYNNEI. In DNA, the CDR3 is TGTGCCAGCAGAGCCGACAGGGCGCCTACGGAGCAGTACTTC. Protein product: CASRADRAPTEQYF.

This clonotype was detected only a few times. This chain links TRBV12-3 or TRBV12-4 with TRBJ1-4, with 7 bases fitting TRBD1. The CDR3 loop spans 12 amino acids. V lost 8 bases, J lost 7 bases, and 4 bases stayed unmatched. The CDR3 nucleotides are TGTGCCAGCGGGACAGAGGGTGAAAAACTGTTTTTT. Encoded protein: CASGTEGEKLFF.

In its sample, this clonotype was seen many times. One end of the junction is discordant with germline, which a read error may explain. The rearrangement uses TRBV5-1 and TRBJ2-7; 7 nucleotides match TRBD1. The CDR3 spans 14 residues. Germline CDR1 SGHRS, CDR2 YFSETQ. DNA of the CDR3: TGCGCCAGCAGATTGGGGACAGCGTTCTACGAGCAGTACTTC. Protein product: CASRLGTAFYEQYF.

This clonotype has a count of ten or more. This chain joins TRBV6-6 and TRBJ1-5; tentative D call: TRBD1 (5 bases). The length of the CDR3 is 15 residues. V dropped 6 bases and J dropped 2 bases, with 14 bases sitting between them. Germline V gene lookup returns CDR1 MNHNY and CDR2 SVGAGI (reference sequence). CDR3 coding DNA: TGTGCCAGCAGGATGCGGGGGAATGGCAATCAGCCCCAGCATTTT. It encodes CASRMRGNGNQPQHF.

This clonotype has ten or more counts. This chain uses TRBV5-6 with TRBJ2-1; 10 nucleotides line up with TRBD2. After removal of 0 bases from V and 5 bases from J, the junction contained 2 bases not matched to a gene. Germline CDR1 reads SGHDT; CDR2 reads YYEEEE. This CDR3 has 15 amino acids. The CDR3 spells CASSLVAGGHNEQFF. The CDR3 DNA reads as TGTGCCAGCAGCTTGGTAGCGGGGGGTCACAATGAGCAGTTCTTC.

This clonotype was detected many times. This chain links TRBV24-1 with TRBJ2-1; D perhaps matches TRBD2 (6 bases). The CDR3 covers 19 residues. V was pared by 1 base and J by 2 bases, with 20 bases between. From germline, CDR1 is KGHDR and CDR2 SFDVKD. In nucleotides, the CDR3 is TGTGCCACCAGTGATTTCGTCGCGCTAGCCGGGGGTCCCTACAATGAGCAGTTCTTC. Residues: CATSDFVALAGGPYNEQFF.

Only a few counts were recorded for this clonotype. The rearrangement uses TRBV6-1 and TRBJ2-6; D may be TRBD1 (5 bases). Germline V lookup: CDR1 MNHNS, CDR2 SASEGT. The CDR3 length is 14 residues. V was clipped by 6 bases and J by 3 bases, with 9 bases between them. CDR3 loop: CASRTAYGANVLTF. The CDR3 DNA is TGTGCCAGCAGGACAGCTTATGGGGCCAACGTCCTGACTTTC.

Many counts were recorded for this clonotype. This chain links TRBV7-2 with TRBJ1-5; TRBD1 agrees at 7 bases. The germline V gene has CDR1 SGHTA and CDR2 FQGNSA. V dropped 1 base and J dropped 0; count of bases not matched to a gene: 6. This CDR3 is built from 17 residues. The CDR3 DNA is TGTGCCAGCAGCTTAGAAAGGGGGCCGTATAGCAATCAGCCCCAGCATTTT. Translated: CASSLERGPYSNQPQHF.

This clonotype was observed a handful of times. The chain uses TRBV2 and TRBJ1-5, with D hard to call. The germline V gene has CDR1 SNHLY and CDR2 FYNNEI. Trimming stripped 3 bases from V and 4 bases from J, with 4 bases between. This CDR3 has 12 residues. This CDR3 reads CASSDQNQPQHF. The CDR3 DNA is TGTGCCAGCAGTGATCAAAATCAGCCCCAGCATTTT.

This clonotype has just a few counts. J is TRBJ2-7 and V is TRBV12-3 or TRBV12-4, with 7 bases that match TRBD1. The CDR3 has 16 residues. With 2 bases clipped from V and 3 bases from J, the junction kept 10 bases outside the gene matches. CDR3 loop: CASSLKLRGGGYEQYF. The CDR3 region has the DNA TGTGCCAGCAGTTTAAAGCTTAGAGGGGGCGGCTACGAGCAGTACTTC.

This clonotype has a count of ten or more. The chain is built from TRBV6-6 and TRBJ1-3, with TRBD1 matching 11 bases. Trimming cost V 0 bases and J 4 bases; bases outside gene matches: 2. This CDR3 contains 16 residues. CDR1 and CDR2 (germline): MNHNY, SVGAGI (reference sequence). This CDR3 is CASSYSDRGQGNTIYF. Here the CDR3 DNA reads TGTGCCAGCAGTTACTCGGACAGGGGGCAAGGAAACACCATATATTTT.

This clonotype occurred many times. V gene TRBV6-2 or TRBV6-3 combines with J gene TRBJ1-5; D unclear. The length of the CDR3 is 14 residues. V was pared by 5 bases and J by 6 bases, with 14 bases between. CDR1 is MNHEY and CDR2 is SVGEGT in the germline V gene. CDR3 sequence: CASSPARRGQPQHF. CDR3 in DNA: TGTGCCAGCAGTCCGGCTAGGAGAGGTCAGCCCCAGCATTTT.

The rearrangement uses TRBV7-4 and TRBJ2-3; 7 nucleotides line up with TRBD1. There are 14 residues in the CDR3. The germline gives CDR1 SGHVT, CDR2 SQSDAQ. V lost 4 bases to trimming and J lost 4 bases; unmatched junction nucleotides: 5. This CDR3 reads CASSYTTGADTQYF. CDR3 nucleotides: TGTGCCAGCAGCTACACCACAGGGGCAGATACGCAGTATTTT.

In its sample, this clonotype was seen a few times. This chain connects TRBV7-2 to TRBJ2-4, with D perhaps TRBD1 or TRBD2 (5 bases each). CDR1 SGHTA and CDR2 FQGNSA come from the germline V gene. V dropped 4 bases and J dropped 4 bases, with 14 bases sitting between them. This CDR3 region has 15 residues. The CDR3 nucleotides are TGTGCCAGCAGCTCAGGTACCAGGGAGAAAAACATTCAGTACTTC. Protein product: CASSSGTREKNIQYF.

This clonotype has ten or more counts. This sequence joins TRBV7-2 and TRBJ2-7; D not certain. Germline V gives CDR1 SGHTA, CDR2 FQGNSA. V was shortened by 2 bases and J by 4 bases, with 6 bases between the two germline ends. The CDR3 has 12 residues. The CDR3 sequence: CASSLKGYEQYF. CDR3 nucleotide sequence: TGTGCCAGCAGCTTAAAAGGGTACGAGCAGTACTTC.

J is TRBJ2-5 and V is TRBV7-6; a weak D match, TRBD2 (6 bases). Germline V gene data show CDR1 as SGHVS and CDR2 as FNYEAQ. This CDR3 has 16 residues. Trimming left V 1 base short and J 0 bases short, with 12 bases between. DNA for the CDR3: TGTGCCAGCAGCTTAGACTCGGGACTTAACCAAGAGACCCAGTACTTC. Its translation: CASSLDSGLNQETQYF.

The chain is built from TRBV24-1 and TRBJ2-7; no definite D call. The CDR3 sequence is 14 residues long. Trimming took off 0 bases at V and 2 bases at J, with 7 bases between the two ends. Germline loops: CDR1 KGHDR, CDR2 SFDVKD. DNA for the CDR3: TGTGCCACCAGTGATTTGAGCAGGCCCTACGAGCAGTACTTC. Its protein is CATSDLSRPYEQYF.

This clonotype was counted a few times. The chain is built from TRBV19 and TRBJ2-7; D is unresolved. CDR3 size: 13 residues. V was cut by 10 bases and J by 7 bases, with 20 bases left in between. Per germline, CDR1 LNHDA and CDR2 SQIVND (reference sequence). The CDR3 protein is CATSRSGAEEQYF. CDR3 sequence (DNA): TGTGCCACCTCAAGGTCGGGCGCGGAGGAGCAGTACTTC. Full variable domain (outside the CDR3, taken from reference TRBV19 and TRBJ2-7): DGGITQSPKYLFRKEGQNVTLSCEQNLNHDAMYWYRQDPGQGLRLIYYSQIVNDFQKGDIAEGYSVSREKKESFPLTVTSAQKNPTAFYLCATSRSGAEEQYFGPGTRLTVT.

The chain is built from TRBV29-1 and TRBJ1-2, with D possibly matching TRBD1 (5 bases). This CDR3 has 13 residues. The ends were cut back, 4 bases at V and 8 bases at J, with 17 bases in the middle. CDR1 SQVTM and CDR2 ANQGSEA come from the germline V gene. The CDR3, as DNA: TGCAGCGTTGGGGGCGACACCTTCGGGGGCTACACCTTC. It yields the protein CSVGGDTFGGYTF.

A few counts support this clonotype. This chain uses TRBV19 with TRBJ1-4; D might be TRBD1 (6 bases). V shed 5 bases and J shed 4 bases, with 8 bases lying between them. Germline CDR1 is LNHDA and CDR2 is SQIVND (reference sequence). CDR3 length: 13 residues. This chain's CDR3 is CASSGQLNEKLFF. The CDR3, as DNA: TGTGCCAGTAGTGGACAGCTTAATGAAAAACTGTTTTTT.

This clonotype was picked up many times. The chain uses TRBV18 and TRBJ1-1; 7 nucleotides match TRBD1. The CDR3 has 19 residues. Trimming took 3 bases from V and 1 from J; bases not matched to a gene: 17. Germline-derived CDR1 and CDR2 are KGHSH and LQKENI. Written as DNA, the CDR3 is TGTGCCAGCTCACCCCGAGGACAGGCCACGCATACTAAGAACACTGAAGCTTTCTTT. It specifies CASSPRGQATHTKNTEAFF.

This clonotype was counted only a few times. The chain links TRBV7-9 to TRBJ2-7; weak D call: TRBD1 (6 bases). Trimming cost V 4 bases and J 0 bases, with 10 bases left between them. The CDR3 is 14 amino acids. In germline, CDR1 is SEHNR, CDR2 FQNEAQ (reference sequence). The CDR3 loop reads CASSSDSGSYEQYF. The DNA of the CDR3 is TGTGCCAGCAGCTCGGACAGTGGCTCCTACGAGCAGTACTTC.

This chain connects TRBV12-3 or TRBV12-4 to TRBJ1-5; D gene ambiguous. CDR3 length: 15 residues. Trimming removed 6 bases from V and 1 base from J, with 13 bases in between. CDR3 sequence reads: CASREHGKSNQPQHF. In DNA, the CDR3 is TGTGCCAGCAGGGAACACGGCAAGAGCAATCAGCCCCAGCATTTT.